The 23 T cell receptor beta chains given below trace back to one sample, sequenced in a study of T-cell memory formation after mild COVID-19. A single record per CDR3 protein comes from TCRdb applying MiXCR to the 5' RACE reads. The table lists some 600,000 distinct CDR3 sequences, approximately 15% of them singletons, with roughly 8% in the top ten. The sample was PBMCs or a T cell subset sorted from them (not recorded which). The origin of the receptors is an adult woman who had mild COVID-19 (a few samples of this study predate the infection). Cell type and time point are not known.

The chain carries TRBV4-1 and TRBJ1-2, with D possibly TRBD1 on 6 matching bases. Germline V gene data show CDR1 as MGHRA and CDR2 as YSYEKL. The CDR3 covers 14 residues. Trimming left V 4 bases short and J 2 bases short, with 11 bases between. The CDR3 nucleotides are TGCGCCAGCAGCCCTGGGGACATGAACTATGGCTACACCTTC. Amino acids: CASSPGDMNYGYTF.

This clonotype was found a few times. This sequence joins TRBV12-3 or TRBV12-4 and TRBJ1-5; D remains unclear. The CDR3 extends over 15 amino acids. With 7 bases removed from V and 3 bases from J, the gap between germline ends came to 16 bases. CDR3 sequence (DNA): TGTGCCAGCACACCGTCCGGGTCCAACAATCAGCCCCAGCATTTT. The encoded protein is CASTPSGSNNQPQHF.

The rearrangement links TRBV7-6 to TRBJ2-1, with TRBD2 identical over 7 bases. CDR3 length: 17 amino acids. The V segment lost 5 bases and the J segment 5 bases; nucleotides outside the gene matches: 15. The germline V gene encodes CDR1 SGHVS and CDR2 FNYEAQ. The CDR3 reads CASSQRVAGVEDNEQFF. The CDR3 DNA follows: TGTGCCAGCAGCCAACGCGTTGCGGGGGTAGAGGACAATGAGCAGTTCTTC. Supplemented by reference TRBV7-6 and TRBJ2-1, the full variable domain reads GAGVSQSPRYKVTKRGQDVALRCDPISGHVSLYWYRQALGQGPEFLTYFNYEAQQDKSGLPNDRFSAERPEGSISTLTIQRTEQRDSAMYRCASSQRVAGVEDNEQFFGPGTRLTVL.

This chain connects TRBV11-2 to TRBJ2-1; 7 bases map to TRBD2. The CDR3 has 18 amino acids. Germline V gene lookup returns CDR1 SGHAT and CDR2 FQNNGV. Losses at the gene ends were 5 bases for V and 7 bases for J; bases not matched to a gene: 20. CDR3 amino acids: CASSRLASLRELGNEQFF. As DNA, the CDR3 is TGTGCCAGCAGCAGACTAGCAAGCCTACGGGAGCTGGGGAATGAGCAGTTCTTC.

The chain employs TRBV7-9 and TRBJ2-7; 10 nucleotides agree with TRBD1. After removal of 1 base from V and 3 bases from J, the junction contained 12 bases not matched to a gene. Germline lookup yields CDR1 SEHNR and CDR2 FQNEAQ (reference sequence). This CDR3 region has 18 residues. CDR3 loop: CASSLVGHRDRGYYEQYF. The CDR3 nucleotides are TGTGCCAGCAGCTTAGTGGGGCACCGGGACAGGGGATACTACGAGCAGTACTTC. The variable domain in full, with the rest retrieved from reference TRBV7-9 and TRBJ2-7, is DTGVSQNPRHKITKRGQNVTFRCDPISEHNRLYWYRQTLGQGPEFLTYFQNEAQLEKSRLLSDRFSAERPKGSFSTLEIQRTEQGDSAMYLCASSLVGHRDRGYYEQYFGPGTRLTVT.

The genes are TRBV29-1 and TRBJ2-3, with D hard to call. Trimming took off 2 bases at V and 2 bases at J, with 5 bases between the two ends. The germline gives CDR1 SQVTM, CDR2 ANQGSEA. The CDR3 sequence is 12 residues long. The CDR3 loop reads CSVETFTDTQYF. CDR3 bases: TGCAGCGTTGAAACGTTCACAGATACGCAGTATTTT.

This chain links TRBV27 with TRBJ2-3; D may be TRBD2 (5 bases). The V end was cut by 4 bases, the J end by 0 bases, with 14 bases between. CDR1 is MNHEY, CDR2 SMNVEV, per germline (reference sequence). The CDR3 loop spans 16 amino acids. CDR3 amino acids: CASSSLWAGSTDTQYF. CDR3 nucleotides: TGTGCCAGCAGTTCGCTATGGGCGGGCAGCACAGATACGCAGTATTTT.

This clonotype appeared a few times. The J gene is TRBJ1-3, the V gene TRBV7-8; 9 nucleotides line up with TRBD1. CDR3 length: 16 residues. J gave up 2 bases and V 5 bases, and 7 bases lay outside the gene matches. Germline CDR1 SGHVS, CDR2 FQNEAQ. CDR3 in amino acids: CASSIPGQGTGNTIYF. The CDR3 region has the DNA TGTGCCAGCAGCATTCCGGGACAGGGAACTGGAAACACCATATATTTT.

This clonotype is a singleton in its sample. The CDR3: CASMKSPGLFFYGYTF. DNA for the CDR3: TGTGCCAGTATGAAATCGCCGGGACTTTTCTTTTATGGCTACACCTTC. V gene TRBV19 combines with J gene TRBJ1-2; D may be TRBD1 (5 bases). Trimming cost V 7 bases and J 5 bases, with 23 bases left between them. Germline CDR1 LNHDA, CDR2 SQIVND (reference sequence). This CDR3 has 16 amino acids.

The gene calls are TRBV12-3 or TRBV12-4 and TRBJ2-7; no firm D call. Trimming left V 4 bases short and J 2 bases short, with 9 bases between. This CDR3 is 13 amino acids long. The DNA of the CDR3 is TGTGCCAGCAGTTCGACTCACACCTACGAGCAGTACTTC. This translates into CASSSTHTYEQYF.

The sample holds a few counts of this clonotype. The chain uses TRBV6-5 and TRBJ1-4; D gene unclear. CDR1 and CDR2 (germline): MNHEY, SVGAGI. Trimming shortened V by 6 bases and J by 7 bases, and 21 bases separated the two germline ends. CDR3 length: 16 residues. The CDR3 DNA reads TGTGCCAGCAGCCCCGGACTGGGCAGAGGTGGTGAAAAACTGTTTTTT. It is translated as CASSPGLGRGGEKLFF.

This chain connects TRBV19 to TRBJ1-6; 8 nucleotides line up with TRBD1. Germline CDR1 and CDR2: LNHDA and SQIVND (reference sequence). V trimming: 7 bases; J trimming: 8 bases; junction bases outside the gene matches: 16. CDR3 length: 17 amino acids. The CDR3, as DNA: TGTGCCAGTACCCATCGCGGCGGGGGACAGGCTTATTCACCCCTCCACTTT. Translation gives CASTHRGGGQAYSPLHF.

The gene calls are TRBV20-1 and TRBJ2-3; 11 nucleotides match TRBD2. V dropped 6 bases and J dropped 6; count of bases not matched to a gene: 11. Germline V gives CDR1 DFQATT, CDR2 SNEGSKA (reference sequence). The CDR3 runs to 15 residues. The CDR3 here is CSAMHLAGGSDTQYF. The CDR3 DNA follows: TGCAGTGCCATGCACTTAGCGGGAGGGTCGGATACGCAGTATTTT.

The table lists this clonotype with a few counts. This chain links TRBV27 with TRBJ1-1; perhaps TRBD1 as D (5 bases). The CDR3 length is 18 residues. Trimming removed 2 bases from V and 5 bases from J, with 24 bases in between. Germline-derived CDR1 and CDR2 are MNHEY and SMNVEV (reference sequence). The CDR3 coding sequence is TGTGCCAGCAGTTTAGTGAGTGGCAGGGCAAGAGTGGGTACTGAAGCTTTCTTT. Translation: CASSLVSGRARVGTEAFF.

In DNA form, the CDR3 reads TGTGCCAGCAGTCGAGGCGGGACAGGGTCCTACGAGCAGTACTTC. It specifies CASSRGGTGSYEQYF. This chain uses TRBV12-3 or TRBV12-4 with TRBJ2-7; 9 nucleotides align to TRBD1. The V segment lost 5 bases and the J segment 1 base; nucleotides outside the gene matches: 6. The CDR3 extends over 15 amino acids.

This clonotype was counted between two and nine times. The chain joins TRBV28 to TRBJ2-5, with D uncertain. In germline, CDR1 is MDHEN, CDR2 SYDVKM. The CDR3 runs to 16 residues. With 6 bases removed from V and 4 bases from J, the gap between germline ends came to 21 bases. The CDR3 reads CASSASRGRWGETQYF. Written as DNA, the CDR3 is TGTGCCAGCAGCGCGAGTCGAGGACGCTGGGGAGAGACCCAGTACTTC. The whole variable domain, remainder taken from reference TRBV28 and TRBJ2-5, is DVKVTQSSRYLVKRTGEKVFLECVQDMDHENMFWYRQDPGLGLRLIYFSYDVKMKEKGDIPEGYSVSREKKERFSLILESASTNQTSMYLCASSASRGRWGETQYFGPGTRLLVL.

V usage is TRBV4-1 and J usage is TRBJ1-2; tentative D call: TRBD1 (5 bases). V was shortened by 3 bases and J by 3 bases, with 14 bases between the two germline ends. The germline CDR1 and CDR2 sequences are MGHRA and YSYEKL. The CDR3 sequence is 15 residues long. The CDR3 DNA follows: TGCGCCAGCAGCCACGCTCCGGGACGAGACTATGGCTACACCTTC. This sequence encodes CASSHAPGRDYGYTF.

CDR3 in amino acids: CASSKGTGPNTGELFF. DNA for the CDR3: TGCGCCAGCAGCAAAGGGACAGGCCCGAACACCGGGGAGCTGTTTTTT. The chain recombines TRBV5-1 with TRBJ2-2; 8 bases agree with TRBD1. The CDR3 loop spans 16 amino acids. J gave up 0 bases and V 4 bases, and 5 bases lay outside the gene matches. From germline, CDR1 is SGHRS and CDR2 YFSETQ.

This clonotype was counted once. J is TRBJ2-1 and V is TRBV7-8, with 8 nucleotides matching TRBD2. The CDR3 contains 16 residues. Per the germline V gene, CDR1 is SGHVS and CDR2 is FQNEAQ. With V trimmed by 5 bases and J by 2 bases, 8 bases remained unmatched. The CDR3 bases are TGTGCCAGCAGCGCCATAGCGGGAAGAACCTACAATGAGCAGTTCTTC. Protein product: CASSAIAGRTYNEQFF.

In its sample, this clonotype was seen a few times. V usage is TRBV27 and J usage is TRBJ2-3; D remains ambiguous. Trimming stripped 2 bases from V and 1 base from J, with 7 bases between. Germline V gene lookup returns CDR1 MNHEY and CDR2 SMNVEV (reference sequence). The CDR3 is 14 amino acids. This chain's CDR3 is CASSLIWGTDTQYF. CDR3 DNA sequence: TGTGCCAGCAGTTTAATTTGGGGCACAGATACGCAGTATTTT.

This clonotype has a handful of counts. J is TRBJ1-1 and V is TRBV5-1, with D possibly being TRBD1 (5 bases). V gave up 0 bases and J gave up 1 base, with 10 bases separating them. This CDR3 is 15 amino acids long. From germline, CDR1 is SGHRS and CDR2 YFSETQ. Here the CDR3 reads CASSLGQQGNTEAFF. DNA for the CDR3: TGCGCCAGCAGCTTGGGACAGCAGGGGAACACTGAAGCTTTCTTT.

In this sample, this clonotype turned up a few times. CDR3 in DNA: TGTGCCAGCAGCCAATACAGGGGTACCTACGAGCAGTACTTC. Translation gives CASSQYRGTYEQYF. The chain links TRBV7-2 to TRBJ2-7; 7 bases fit TRBD1. Looked up from germline, CDR1 is SGHTA and CDR2 is FQGNSA. This CDR3 has 14 amino acids. Trimming took 5 bases from V and 2 from J; bases not matched to a gene: 6.

The sample holds many counts of this clonotype. The chain is built from TRBV6-4 and TRBJ2-1, with D perhaps matching TRBD1 (10 bases). The V gene's germline CDR1 is MRHNA and CDR2 SNTAGT. This CDR3 contains 21 residues. Trimming stripped 6 bases from V and 7 bases from J, with 37 bases between. The CDR3 loop reads CASSPDPGQGIAGGPGNEQFF. DNA of the CDR3: TGTGCCAGCAGCCCAGACCCGGGACAGGGGATTGCGGGAGGGCCGGGAAATGAGCAGTTCTTC.